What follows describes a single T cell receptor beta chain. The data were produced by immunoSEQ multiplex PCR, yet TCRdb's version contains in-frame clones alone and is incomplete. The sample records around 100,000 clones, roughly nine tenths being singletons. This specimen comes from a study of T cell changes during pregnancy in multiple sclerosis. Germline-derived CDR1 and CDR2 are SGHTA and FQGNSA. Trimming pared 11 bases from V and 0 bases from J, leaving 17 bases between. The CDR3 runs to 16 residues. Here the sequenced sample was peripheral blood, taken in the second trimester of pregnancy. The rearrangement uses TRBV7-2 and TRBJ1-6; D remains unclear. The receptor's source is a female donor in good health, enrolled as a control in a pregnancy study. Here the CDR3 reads CAGRTGISSYNSPLHF. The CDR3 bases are TGTGCCGGCCGGACGGGGATTAGCTCCTATAATTCACCCCTCCACTTT.